Sequencing of this T cell receptor (beta chain) was carried out in a study of OX40 agonist ivuxolimab in advanced cancers. Findings and caveats of the study: In the 0.1-3.0 mg/kg groups, partial responders showed among the lowest expansion.

Trimming at V came to 5 bases and at J to 7 bases, leaving 6 bases not matched to a gene. From germline, CDR1 is SNHLY and CDR2 FYNNEI. CDR3 length: 14 amino acids. Data came from immunoSEQ multiplex PCR; TCRdb stores just in-frame clones and leaves some out. The profile shows 42,000 or so clones, approximately 87% of them singletons. In regard to this clone: What it binds is unknown.

The chain recombines TRBV2 with TRBJ1-5, with 9 bases identical to TRBD1. The sample in question was CD4+ or CD8+ T cells sorted from blood, obtained in a trial of the OX40 agonist ivuxolimab. The receptor was isolated from an adult with an advanced solid tumor such as melanoma, head and neck, liver or kidney cancer. The CDR3 region is CASSTGTGLQPQHF. The CDR3, as DNA: TGTGCCAGCAGTACCGGGACAGGGCTACAGCCCCAGCATTTT. Complete variable domain (other parts from reference TRBV2 and TRBJ1-5): EPEVTQTPSHQVTQMGQEVILRCVPISNHLYFYWYRQILGQKVEFLVSFYNNEISEKSEIFDDQFSVERPDGSNFTLKIRSTKLEDSAMYFCASSTGTGLQPQHFGDGTRLSIL.